This T cell receptor beta chain was captured by sequencing in a study of T cells in Graves' hyperthyroidism and ophthalmopathy. TCR beta CDR3 regions were amplified from RNA transcripts. The TCR CDR3 first-round RT-PCR relied on the HTBI primer set. TCRdb re-analysed the multiplex PCR reads in MiXCR, keeping a single row per CDR3 protein. Of 94,000 or so distinct CDR3 sequences in the sample, just over 50% were seen once. Trimming took off 4 bases at V and 8 bases at J, with 15 bases between the two ends. CDR1 is SGHRS and CDR2 is YFSETQ in the germline V gene. CDR3 length equals 14 residues. This clonotype was found many times.

The rearrangement uses TRBV5-1 and TRBJ1-4, with a tentative D call TRBD1 (6 bases). The source material was blood. This clonotype was sampled from a woman in her 40s with Graves' hyperthyroidism. CDR3 sequence: CASSPGHGKEKLFF. CDR3 bases: TGCGCCAGCAGCCCGGGACATGGGAAGGAAAAACTGTTTTTT.